This TCR beta chain was sequenced during a study of blood T cell repertoires in COVID-19. Study as a whole: Sites in the United States, Italy and Spain provided acute and convalescent COVID-19 samples. In each case, the material was cDNA or gDNA derived from T cells, B-cell-depleted T cells, or PBMCs.

V dropped 4 bases and J dropped 2 bases, with 8 bases sitting between them. Germline V gene data show CDR1 as SQVTM and CDR2 as ANQGSEA. This CDR3 spans 12 amino acids. In the authors' methods: Amplified reference gene primers provided the basis for estimating nucleated cell counts. The protocol was immunoSEQ multiplex PCR, while the TCRdb copy is restricted to in-frame clones and leaves out a portion. The DNA gave D and trimming, while V, J and clone size come from that table. Among 90,000 to 100,000 clones listed, roughly 83% were seen once. Sequencing was performed on peripheral blood. The sequence came from a woman in her sixties with acute or convalescent COVID-19. The rearrangement joins TRBV29-1 to TRBJ1-2; D remains ambiguous. CDR3 in amino acids: CSVVGVNYGYTF. CDR3 DNA: TGCAGCGTTGTGGGCGTCAACTATGGCTACACCTTC.